This T cell receptor (beta chain) was obtained from a study of T cell responses to AZD1222 COVID-19 vaccine (dated by TCRdb to about 2021). Study-wide context: Because spike-specific TCR depth and breadth did not differ between the two schedules, AZD1222 recipients who got a second dose at roughly 4 weeks were pooled with those who got a second dose at roughly 12 weeks. Trial participants were enrolled by age into subgroups of 18-55, 56-69 and 70-plus years, and roughly 160, 29 and 62 TCR-sequenced participants, respectively, were included in these subgroups. TCR sequencing was performed for approximately 240 trial participants, of whom about 200 were given two doses of AZD1222 and around 26 were given two doses of MenACWY control vaccine. Overall study outcomes, separate from this receptor: Only five to seven AZD1222 recipients were SARS-CoV-2 seropositive at baseline, limiting conclusions about previously exposed vaccinees. Spike-specific TCR breadth and depth rose significantly after two AZD1222 doses compared with day 0 and with MenACWY recipients. In the small 56-69-year group, the increase in depth fell short of significance, most likely because of low power. Reportedly, almost half of the unique spike-specific TCRs recognized epitopes lying outside the regions that are mutated in the B.1.351 and B.1.1.7 variants. No day 14 peak-response samples were available, so repertoires were characterized only after the peak T cell response. The whole spike protein was spanned by vaccine-associated CD4 TCRs, and dominant responses were seen in regions 160-218 and 743-854. Most participants were white British and females outnumbered males, and the authors suggested that clonal diversity may have been underestimated.

The CDR3 regions of human TCRbeta chains were analyzed by immunosequencing. The authors' pipeline ran thus. TCRs in the repertoires were compared against a reference library of SARS-CoV-2-specific TCRs that had been generated with the MIRA antigen-specificity platform. Breadth was defined as the fraction of unique TCRs that were SARS-CoV-2-associated. Depth was defined as the fraction of total T cells that were SARS-CoV-2-associated. Using the MIRA data, each spike-specific TCR was assigned both to the spike region to which the TCR was reactive and to a CD4 or CD8 class. Log10-transformed breadth and depth values were compared by one-way ANOVA with Sidak's multiple comparisons tests. Drawn from immuneACCESS, this table holds only the in-frame rearrangements with V and J called that TCRdb kept. Clones are partly lost; checked studies trace under half to an unresolved V gene and leave the rest unexplained. V, J and clone size are those of that table, while D and trimming were read from the DNA. This sample is represented by roughly 160,000 clones; roughly 86% of them were singletons. The biggest ten clones account for less than 6.5% of the sample.

Relative to germline, V is 4 bases shorter and J is 1 base shorter, with 8 bases between their ends. CDR1 GTSNPN and CDR2 SVGIG are derived from the germline V gene (reference sequence). The CDR3 spans 12 residues, from the cysteine through the phenylalanine. Just CDR3 DNA is preserved here, 36 bases in frame from base 1. The sample's time point label is to be understood as: baseline before first vaccination. Samples from vaccinated people were obtained from the UK trials COV001 and COV002, which included a single-blind randomized controlled phase 2/3 trial of AZD1222 (ChAdOx1 nCoV-19) in healthy adults. For TCRbeta chain sequencing, PBMC samples were collected from trial participants at day 0 and at day 28 after the second dose. As regards this clone: The antigen it binds to is not known. Per-base quality was not reported, and no clone a single base away is much larger than it.

The TCR was taken from an adult in good health. The V and J segments used are TRBV30 and TRBJ2-7; the D gene remains uncertain. The source material was peripheral blood, sampled on day 0 of AZD1222 vaccination. The DNA sequence is given as TGTGCCTGGATGGCGTCTTCCTACGAGCAGTACTTC. Its protein product is CAWMASSYEQYF.